This TCR beta chain was captured in a study of shared clonotypes between healthy human individuals. The protocol was immunoSEQ multiplex PCR, while the TCRdb copy is restricted to in-frame clones and leaves out a portion. The repertoire includes 150,000 to 200,000 clones, about 66% of them detected once, and under 11% sits in the top ten. Per the germline V gene, CDR1 is SQVTM and CDR2 is ANQGSEA. The CDR3 is 12 amino acids. Deletions cut 7 bases from V and 7 bases from J, with 14 bases between. This clone came up a few times. V is TRBV29-1 and J is TRBJ2-1, with D perhaps matching TRBD2 (6 bases). The sample consisted of memory CD4+ T cells sorted from blood. The subset here: CD45RA-negative fraction. This TCR came from a man younger than 40 in good health. Written as DNA, the CDR3 is TGCAGCGCCTATACGGGGGTTAATGAGCAGTTCTTC. It is translated as CSAYTGVNEQFF.